A single sample is the source of the 14 T cell receptor beta chains below, sequenced in a study of blood T cell repertoires in COVID-19. The protocol was immunoSEQ multiplex PCR, while the TCRdb copy is restricted to in-frame clones and leaves out a portion. The sample includes about 83,000 clones, 90% of them seen just once. Input material: peripheral blood. All receptors derive from an elderly woman with active or convalescent COVID-19.

The chain is built from TRBV4-3 and TRBJ2-3; the match to TRBD1 covers 8 bases. This CDR3 has 16 residues. Germline CDR1 reads LGHNA; CDR2 reads YSLEER. Trimming cost V 1 base and J 7 bases; bases outside gene matches: 10. The CDR3 DNA follows: TGCGCCAGCAGCCAAGGAGAGACAGGGGCCCGGAATACGCAGTATTTT. Protein: CASSQGETGARNTQYF.

This chain links TRBV9 with TRBJ1-3, with 7 bases aligning to TRBD1. The CDR3 sequence is 14 residues long. From germline, CDR1 is SGDLS and CDR2 YYNGEE. Germline trimming cut 2 bases from V and 8 bases from J; bases unmatched to any gene: 7. CDR3 DNA sequence: TGTGCCAGCAGCGTCAGTGACAGGGCGGACACCATATATTTT. Protein sequence: CASSVSDRADTIYF.

The chain combines TRBV6-5 with TRBJ2-7, with TRBD1 matching 10 bases. The CDR3 runs 15 residues. The V gene's germline CDR1 is MNHEY and CDR2 SVGAGI. The V gene end was trimmed by 0 bases and the J gene end by 3 bases; junction bases not matched to a gene: 2. Written as DNA, the CDR3 is TGTGCCAGCAGTTACTCCGGGACAGGGGTCTACGAGCAGTACTTC. This encodes CASSYSGTGVYEQYF.

J is TRBJ2-6 and V is TRBV9; 16 nucleotides agree with TRBD2. The CDR3 covers 20 residues. Trimming at V came to 4 bases and at J to 4 bases, leaving 11 bases not matched to a gene. CDR1 is SGDLS and CDR2 is YYNGEE in the germline V gene. CDR3 amino acids: CASSPRGLAGGSAGANVLTF. The CDR3 region has the DNA TGTGCCAGCAGCCCCAGGGGACTAGCGGGGGGGTCTGCGGGGGCCAACGTCCTGACTTTC. The full variable domain, with the rest looked up from reference TRBV9 and TRBJ2-6, is DSGVTQTPKHLITATGQRVTLRCSPRSGDLSVYWYQQSLDQGLQFLIQYYNGEERAKGNILERFSAQQFPDLHSELNLSSLELGDSALYFCASSPRGLAGGSAGANVLTFGAGSRLTVL.

V is TRBV9 and J is TRBJ2-7; D possibly corresponds to TRBD1 (5 bases). Germline CDR1 SGDLS, CDR2 YYNGEE. The CDR3 length is 14 residues. With 3 bases removed from V and 0 bases from J, the gap between germline ends came to 10 bases. The CDR3 region has the DNA TGTGCCAGCAGCGGACGACAGAGCTCCTACGAGCAGTACTTC. It is translated as CASSGRQSSYEQYF.

This clone occurred once. V is TRBV27 and J is TRBJ2-1; the D gene is possibly TRBD2 (5 bases). Trimming removed 5 bases at V and 4 bases at J, with 12 bases between. Germline assignment: CDR1 MNHEY and CDR2 SMNVEV (reference sequence). The CDR3 is 14 residues long. DNA of the CDR3: TGTGCCAGCAGTCCAGCTCGGGATTACAATGAGCAGTTCTTC. The encoded protein is CASSPARDYNEQFF.

The V and J genes are TRBV28 and TRBJ2-2, with 9 bases matching TRBD1. Germline assignment: CDR1 MDHEN and CDR2 SYDVKM. V dropped 7 bases and J dropped 0; count of bases not matched to a gene: 3. The CDR3 is made up of 15 amino acids. The CDR3 loop is CASKGQGANTGELFF. CDR3 bases: TGTGCCAGCAAGGGACAGGGAGCGAACACCGGGGAGCTGTTTTTT.

The J gene is TRBJ1-5, the V gene TRBV7-5. TRBV7-5 is termed a pseudogene. The CDR3 has 18 residues. The CDR3 protein is CVRSLELVAGYSNQPQHF. CDR3 nucleotides: TGTGTCAGAAGCTTAGAGCTGGTTGCGGGTTATAGCAATCAGCCCCAGCATTTT.

The CDR3 here is CASSPGPGTGGYEQYF. CDR3 sequence (DNA): TGTGCCAGCTCACCCGGTCCCGGGACAGGGGGCTACGAGCAGTACTTC. This sequence joins TRBV18 and TRBJ2-7, with 11 nucleotides matching TRBD1. The trim removed 3 bases at V and 3 bases at J, leaving 7 bases unmatched. Germline loops: CDR1 KGHSH, CDR2 LQKENI. The CDR3 length is 16 residues.

The chain couples TRBV6-1 to TRBJ2-7; 14 positions match TRBD2. Germline CDR1 reads MNHNS; CDR2 reads SASEGT. Germline trimming cut 0 bases from V and 7 bases from J; bases unmatched to any gene: 5. The CDR3 length is 16 residues. The CDR3 sequence: CASSEAAGLAGEEQYF. The CDR3 nucleotides are TGTGCCAGCAGTGAAGCGGCGGGACTAGCGGGGGAGGAGCAGTACTTC.

This sequence joins TRBV27 and TRBJ1-1; 10 nucleotides align to TRBD1. With V trimmed by 7 bases and J by 3 bases, 5 bases remained unmatched. Germline CDR1 MNHEY, CDR2 SMNVEV (reference sequence). The CDR3 length is 14 residues. CDR3 protein: CASTRTGGYTEAFF. In DNA form, the CDR3 reads TGTGCCAGCACCAGGACAGGGGGTTACACTGAAGCTTTCTTT.

V usage is TRBV12-3 or TRBV12-4 and J usage is TRBJ1-2; tentative D call: TRBD1 (5 bases). This CDR3 comprises 12 residues. The V and J ends lost 4 bases and 7 bases respectively, with 10 bases between them. The CDR3 sequence is CASSYGTLGYTF. CDR3 bases: TGTGCCAGCAGTTACGGGACTCTTGGCTACACCTTC.

This chain uses TRBV10-3 with TRBJ1-2; 11 bases match TRBD1. V gave up 2 bases and J gave up 5 bases; unmatched junction bases: 4. This CDR3 contains 15 residues. Germline CDR1 ENHRY, CDR2 SYGVKD. The CDR3 DNA reads TGTGCCATCAGTGAGGGACAGGGGGCGGGATATGGCTACACCTTC. It specifies CAISEGQGAGYGYTF.

This rearrangement joins TRBV7-8 to TRBJ2-7; 8 bases fit TRBD2. There are 15 residues in the CDR3. Germline values: CDR1 SGHVS, CDR2 FQNEAQ. The V gene end was trimmed by 1 base and the J gene end by 6 bases; junction bases not matched to a gene: 8. CDR3 protein: CASSLDGTSNGEQYF. CDR3 nucleotides: TGTGCCAGCAGCTTAGACGGGACTAGTAATGGCGAGCAGTACTTC.